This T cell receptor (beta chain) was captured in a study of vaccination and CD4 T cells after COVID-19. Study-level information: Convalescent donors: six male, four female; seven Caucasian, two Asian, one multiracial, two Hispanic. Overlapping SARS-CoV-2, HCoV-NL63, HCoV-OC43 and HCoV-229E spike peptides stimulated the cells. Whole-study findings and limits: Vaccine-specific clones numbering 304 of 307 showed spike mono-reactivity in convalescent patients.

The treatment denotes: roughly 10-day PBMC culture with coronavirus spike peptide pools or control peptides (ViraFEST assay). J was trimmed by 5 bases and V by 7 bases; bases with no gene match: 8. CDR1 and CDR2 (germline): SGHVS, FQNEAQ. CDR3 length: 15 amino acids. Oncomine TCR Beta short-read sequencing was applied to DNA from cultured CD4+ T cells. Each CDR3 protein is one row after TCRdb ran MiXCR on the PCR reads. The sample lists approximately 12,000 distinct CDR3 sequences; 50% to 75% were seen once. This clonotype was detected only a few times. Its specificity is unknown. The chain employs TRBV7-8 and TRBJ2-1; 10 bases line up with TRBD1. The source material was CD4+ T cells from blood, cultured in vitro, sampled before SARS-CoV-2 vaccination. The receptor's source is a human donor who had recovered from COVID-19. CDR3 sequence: CASNINGQGDNEQFF. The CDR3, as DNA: TGTGCCAGCAACATAAACGGACAGGGGGACAATGAGCAGTTCTTC.